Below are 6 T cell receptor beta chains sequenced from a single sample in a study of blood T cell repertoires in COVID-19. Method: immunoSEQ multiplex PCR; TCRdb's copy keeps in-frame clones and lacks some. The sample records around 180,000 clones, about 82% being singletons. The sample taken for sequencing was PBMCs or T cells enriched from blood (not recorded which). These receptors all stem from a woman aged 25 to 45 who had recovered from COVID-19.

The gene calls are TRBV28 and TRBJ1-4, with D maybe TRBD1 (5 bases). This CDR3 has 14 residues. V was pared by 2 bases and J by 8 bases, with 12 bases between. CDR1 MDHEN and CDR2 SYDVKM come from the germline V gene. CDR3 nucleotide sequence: TGTGCCAGCAGTTTAATGGGGGGAGGCGAAAAACTGTTTTTT. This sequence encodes CASSLMGGGEKLFF.

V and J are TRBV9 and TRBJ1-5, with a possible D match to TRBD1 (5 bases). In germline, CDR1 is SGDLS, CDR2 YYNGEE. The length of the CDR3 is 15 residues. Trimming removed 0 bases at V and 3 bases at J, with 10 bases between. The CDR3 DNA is TGTGCCAGCAGCGTAGGGGGGGGTTACAATCAGCCCCAGCATTTT. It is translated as CASSVGGGYNQPQHF.

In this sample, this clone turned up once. In DNA form, the CDR3 reads TGTGCCAGTAGTATAGGGGCCTCCTACGAGCAGTACTTC. It is translated as CASSIGASYEQYF. The chain couples TRBV19 to TRBJ2-7; D is ambiguous. This CDR3 is built from 13 residues. Germline CDR1 is LNHDA and CDR2 is SQIVND (reference sequence). The V gene lost 1 base and the J gene lost 0 bases, with 4 bases spanning the gap.

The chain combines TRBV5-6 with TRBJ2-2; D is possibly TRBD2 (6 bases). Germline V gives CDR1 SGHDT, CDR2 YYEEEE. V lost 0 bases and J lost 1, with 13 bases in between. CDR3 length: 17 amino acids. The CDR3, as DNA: TGTGCCAGCAGCTTGGAAATCCGGAGGGTGAACACCGGGGAGCTGTTTTTT. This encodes CASSLEIRRVNTGELFF.

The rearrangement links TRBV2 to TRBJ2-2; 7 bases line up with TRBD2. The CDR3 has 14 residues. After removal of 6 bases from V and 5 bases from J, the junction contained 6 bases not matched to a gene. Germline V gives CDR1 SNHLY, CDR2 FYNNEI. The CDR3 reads CASRQRDFTGELFF. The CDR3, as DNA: TGTGCCAGCAGGCAGCGGGATTTTACCGGGGAGCTGTTTTTT.

CDR3 nucleotide sequence: TGTGCCAGCAGGGGCCCCGAGTGGAACACCGGGGAGCTGTTTTTT. This sequence encodes CASRGPEWNTGELFF. The V and J genes are TRBV6-5 and TRBJ2-2; D gene unclear. The CDR3 sequence is 15 residues long. With 6 bases removed from V and 1 base from J, the gap between germline ends came to 12 bases. CDR1 and CDR2 from the germline V gene are MNHEY and SVGAGI.